Listed below are T cell receptor beta chains from one sample, sequenced in a study of cytomegalovirus exposure and HLA in healthy donors. Clones were sequenced by immunoSEQ multiplex PCR, and TCRdb holds only the in-frame ones, with some missing. The sample shows tens of thousands of clones, about 92% of them seen only once. The sample was PBMCs. Receptors were obtained from a woman younger than 35 in good health and CMV-seropositive. CDR3s leave out the opening cysteine and the closing phenylalanine or tryptophan. Fields, in order: J gene, V gene, CDR3 protein.

TRBJ2-2,TRBV11-2,ASRGGAGTGELF
TRBJ1-2,TRBV15,ATSRVAGIEYT
TRBJ2-2,TRBV7-9,ASSLALAGNTGELF
TRBJ2-3,TRBV30,AWSSGLAGVLQDTQY
TRBJ1-1,TRBV6-1,ASSESRTLNTEAF
TRBJ1-2,TRBV6-1,ASSDPGGYNYGYT
TRBJ1-5,TRBV27,ASSLAYSNQPQH
TRBJ2-7,TRBV7-9,ASSWGLAGGVTYEQY
TRBJ1-1,TRBV12-5,ASGSPDNRHLPNTEAF
TRBJ1-2,TRBV4-1,ASRVGSGGYGYT
TRBJ2-1,TRBV4-2,ASSQDLGGGNEQF
TRBJ2-3,TRBV5-1,ASSKTGASYTDTQY
TRBJ2-1,TRBV19,ATRYTGTSGFNEQF
TRBJ2-3,TRBV6-6,ASRTGDTQY
TRBJ2-1,TRBV10-1,ASSDRTGLPNNEQF
TRBJ1-2,TRBV28,ASTITGNYGYT
TRBJ1-2,TRBV5-1,ASSLDRGVHGYT
TRBJ2-3,TRBV5-1,ASTGTPSTDTQY
TRBJ1-6,TRBV6-6,ASIRGIGSPLH